This T cell receptor beta chain was sequenced during a study of cytomegalovirus exposure and HLA in healthy donors (dated by TCRdb to about 2017). Background for the entire study: According to an earlier analysis of around 600 of the donors, roughly 180 million T cells yielded 90 million to 140 million unique TCR beta sequences and approximately 280 Gb of sequence data. Class I and class II HLA loci were covered by the typing at four-digit resolution. In an earlier analysis of 587 of the donors, high-throughput TCR beta sequencing was used to judge whether each TCR beta V gene segment behaved as functional or pseudogenic. On average, around 240,000 unique TCR beta nucleotide sequences were sequenced per donor among 300 to 500 genotyped donors of the cohort, with roughly 19% of those sequences being non-productive. Of the 398 genotyped donors, about 84% fell in the genetic ancestry cluster associated with self-reported Caucasian donors. The T cell repertoires of 550 to 850 subjects were profiled by immunosequencing and related to cytomegalovirus serostatus. In the later analysis, no new phenotypic data were used to find candidate immune exposures; instead, reliance was placed on TCR beta sequences and their occurrence across donors. Because of strong linkage in the cohort, roughly five DR-DQ haplotypes were treated as single units for association and clustering. Alongside the repertoire data, information on donor age, sex, ethnicity and CMV serostatus was compiled. Along with the roughly 670-subject first cohort, a separate validation cohort of 120 different subjects was used. The number of donors typed differed by locus, with 629-630 for A, B, C, DRB1 and DQB1, 522 for DQA1, approximately 570 for DPA1, and over 400 for DPB1. Every repertoire in the discovery cohort had been generated on one and the same sequencing platform. A later genetic analysis used genome-wide SNP genotypes for about 60% of the roughly 700 donors, treating that subset as a discovery cohort. The aim of the study was to test whether cataloging public T cell receptors could identify signatures of past pathogen exposure. In a later analysis, previously published TCR beta repertoires from several hundred donors were re-analyzed and high-resolution HLA genotyping was added so that TCR occurrence patterns could be studied. To predict cytomegalovirus infection status, the study combined high-throughput TCR immunosequencing, statistical association of individual TCRs with disease status, and machine learning. Approximately 310 gigabases of sequencing data and roughly 90 million unique TCR sequences were included in an early release covering several hundred HLA-typed donors. What the study reported, not specific to this receptor: According to the authors, the approach could potentially be generalized to other disease states and immunological phenotypes. A further reported finding was that TCR beta sequences accurately predicted the HLA-A and HLA-B alleles for most subjects in the first cohort. Compared with equally common non-associated chains, HLA-associated TCR beta chains in a later analysis were more clonally expanded and had lower generation probabilities. Three of the identified cytomegalovirus-associated TCR beta chains were confirmed in vitro to be specific for cytomegalovirus antigens. According to a later analysis, TCR association rates differed among HLA loci, with DRB1 alleles showing the most associated TCRs and HLA-C alleles showing the fewest. The sequencing pipeline was judged likely to have produced a cluster of highly shared sequence variants as a technical artifact. The presence/absence analyses assumed that sequencing depth was roughly uniform across donors, and that assumption may not be true. Some IMGT-functional V segments, including TRBV6-2 and TRBV6-3, could not be told apart with the 87-base-pair reads, so those segments were excluded. A later analysis found that most CMV-associated TCR beta chains appeared HLA-restricted, with HLA associations seemingly driven largely by CMV exposure. A total of 150 or so TCR beta chains were listed by the study as associated with cytomegalovirus. A later analysis reported that several top co-occurrence clusters appeared linked to parvovirus B19, influenza, CMV and Epstein-Barr virus. Immune exposure information for the cohort was limited to CMV serostatus. The earlier analysis of about 600 of the donors excluded roughly 17 rarely observed V segments, including chromosome 9 orphons, because counts were too low. According to a later genetic analysis, donors in an Asian-associated ancestry cluster had fewer N-insertions in productive TCRs than the approximately 670-donor mean. In an earlier analysis of about 600 of the donors, most TCR beta V segments appeared in productive rearrangements about 87% or about 30% of the time, broadly matching IMGT annotations. Because some donors lacked HLA typing at each locus, the association tests relied only on the typed subset. Only TCR beta chains were sequenced in this cohort, and the absence of alpha or paired-chain data limited detectable features. Linkage disequilibrium might explain the correlated functional status among segregating V segments, but an unknown experimental factor could not be ruled out. Strong co-occurrence of HLA alleles, especially DR and DQ, made assigning TCR associations to individual alleles difficult. The classifier was reported to diagnose cytomegalovirus status with high specificity and sensitivity in both the original cohort and the validation cohort. In a later genetic analysis, a missense DCLRE1C variant was associated with V-gene and J-gene trimming of TCR beta chains, and the association was replicated in an independent cohort. A later analysis associated 17,000 or so TCR beta sequences with specific HLA alleles at a false discovery rate of 0.05. Most TCR sequences were seen in very few donors, while some public TCRs were found in many individuals.

The germline V gene sets CDR1 to SGHRS and CDR2 to YFSETQ. From its cysteine to its phenylalanine, the CDR3 spans 16 amino acids. The only DNA kept is the CDR3, 48 bases in frame from the first base. V and J are truncated by 0 bases and 0 bases respectively, leaving an intervening sequence of 13 bases. Library generation was performed with the immunoSEQ multiplex PCR assay. A mixture of 60 forward primers for TCR Vbeta segments and 13 reverse primers for TCR Jbeta segments was used in the multiplex PCR. Amplification of the CDR3 region of rearranged TCR beta genes was performed with a multiplex PCR assay on genomic DNA. The Illumina HiSeq System was used to sequence the amplified TCR beta libraries as 87-base-pair reads. Per the authors' processing: A later analysis counted around 72 million unique TCR beta chains across the 666 repertoires, and roughly 10 million of these chains were shared by at least two donors. A nearest-neighbor algorithm error-corrected the raw reads and collapsed the reads into unique sequences, merging closely related sequences to remove PCR and sequencing errors. CDR3 sequences were aligned to IMGT reference sequences to assign V, D and J gene segments. For a sequence to be retained, at least a six-nucleotide match to both a V gene segment and a J gene segment was required. A rearrangement was called productive if the CDR3 had no stop codons and remained in frame with V and J, and every other rearrangement was called non-productive. Following IMGT convention, CDR3 was defined as the stretch from the second conserved V-encoded cysteine up to the conserved J-encoded phenylalanine. The earlier analysis of about 620 of the donors excluded sequences that lacked an unambiguous match to a single V gene segment. An earlier analysis of several hundred of the donors called V segments functional above 56.7% productive rearrangements and segregating when the between-donor standard deviation exceeded 5%. A statistical classification framework was developed to diagnose cytomegalovirus status using the catalog of TCR beta chain sequences. In a later analysis, TCR nucleotide sequences were compared against IMGT/GENE-DB human TR gene sequences so that V and J genes could be assigned. In a later analysis, CDR3 sequences and most-parsimonious VDJ recombination scenarios were assigned using the TCRdist pipeline. In a later analysis, each TCR beta chain was defined by its CDR3 amino acid sequence together with its V-gene family, and reads lacking a unique V-gene family were excluded. To address suspected cross-contamination and a sequencing artifact, a later analysis removed around 590 highly shared, low-generation-probability nucleotide sequences. A later analysis calculated a clonal expansion index for each public chain from normalized within-repertoire ranks of inferred template counts. Generation probabilities in a later analysis came from a VDJ recombination model fitted to out-of-frame rearrangements, and those results were checked against IGoR. Hypergeometric tests were used in a later analysis to score TCR-TCR, TCR-HLA and TCR-CMV co-occurrence, with a repertoire-size bias correction applied to the TCR pairs. To estimate false discovery rates, a later analysis permuted the HLA or CMV assignments 20 times. In a later analysis, co-occurring TCRs were grouped using DBSCAN, and TCRdist sequence similarity was added for clustering within HLA-allele-positive subsets. Co-occurrence clustering excluded repertoires with fewer than 30,000 or more than 120,000 public chains, plus five with anomalous nucleotide sharing. Sourced from immuneACCESS, this table was stored by TCRdb with only in-frame sequences that have V and J called. A share of the clones is absent; for the studies checked, an unresolved V gene accounts for under half, and the remainder has no known explanation. That table furnishes V, J and clone size, whereas the DNA furnished D and trimming. This sample's table has entries for more than 90,000 clones. The ten largest make up 6.8% of the sample.

Concerning this clone: Its antigen target is currently unknown.

The cohort consisted of 670 or so healthy bone marrow donors. At the time of sampling, every cohort member was nominally healthy, though immune exposures that went unrecorded were likely present. The donor was CMV seropositive and belonged to the group of about 290 seropositive cohort members. A peripheral blood sample was collected from each donor, and TCR beta sequencing was performed on peripheral blood mononuclear cells. The Qiagen DNeasy Blood Extraction Kit was used to extract genomic DNA from the blood cell samples. Sequenced material: PBMCs. This chain joins TRBV5-1 to TRBJ2-7, with TRBD1 perhaps the D gene, on 6 matching bases. The TCR was taken from a man between 40 and 49 years old in good health and CMV-seropositive. CDR3 loop: CASSLDGQSSSYEQYF. The DNA reads as follows: TGCGCCAGCAGCTTGGACGGACAGTCCAGCTCCTACGAGCAGTACTTC.